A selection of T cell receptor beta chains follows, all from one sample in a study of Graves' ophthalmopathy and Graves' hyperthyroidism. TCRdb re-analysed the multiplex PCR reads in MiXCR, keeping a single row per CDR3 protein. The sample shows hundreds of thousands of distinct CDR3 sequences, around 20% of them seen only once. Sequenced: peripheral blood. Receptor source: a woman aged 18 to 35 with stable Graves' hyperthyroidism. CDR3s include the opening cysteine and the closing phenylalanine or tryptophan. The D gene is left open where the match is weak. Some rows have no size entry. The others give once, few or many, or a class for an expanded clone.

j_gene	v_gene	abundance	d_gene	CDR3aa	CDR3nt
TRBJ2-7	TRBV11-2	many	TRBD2	CASSPGLVESYEQYF	TGTGCCAGCAGCCCGGGACTAGTTGAGTCCTACGAGCAGTACTTC
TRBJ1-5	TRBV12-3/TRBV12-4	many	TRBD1	CASSPGTGVLNQPQHF	TGTGCCAGCAGTCCAGGGACAGGGGTTCTCAATCAGCCCCAGCATTTT
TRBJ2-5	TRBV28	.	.	CASSLAPGMAETQYF	TGTGCCAGCAGTTTAGCCCCCGGGATGGCAGAGACCCAGTACTTC
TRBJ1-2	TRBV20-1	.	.	CSAREPGRGPHYGYTF	TGCAGTGCTAGGGAACCCGGCCGGGGGCCCCACTATGGCTACACCTTC
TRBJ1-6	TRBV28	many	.	CASSFAHRGNSPLHF	TGTGCCAGCAGTTTTGCACACCGAGGGAATTCACCCCTCCACTTT
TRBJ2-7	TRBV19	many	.	CASSNQGIHEQYF	TGTGCCAGTAGTAACCAGGGTATCCACGAGCAGTACTTC
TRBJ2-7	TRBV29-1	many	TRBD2	CSVEKLAGGQYEQYF	TGCAGCGTTGAAAAACTAGCGGGAGGACAGTACGAGCAGTACTTC
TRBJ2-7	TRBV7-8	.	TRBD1	CASSSGTGSPYEQYF	TGTGCCAGCAGCTCCGGGACAGGGTCCCCCTACGAGCAGTACTTC
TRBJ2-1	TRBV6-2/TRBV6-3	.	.	CASRTIRTDRKNEQFF	TGTGCCAGCAGAACCATCCGGACGGACAGAAAAAATGAGCAGTTCTTC
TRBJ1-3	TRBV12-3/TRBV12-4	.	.	CASTPGRTLSGNTIYF	TGTGCCAGCACCCCGGGACGGACGCTTTCTGGAAACACCATATATTTT
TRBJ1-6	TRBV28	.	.	CASSRSWRENSPLHF	TGTGCCAGCAGCCGTAGTTGGAGGGAGAATTCACCCCTCCACTTT
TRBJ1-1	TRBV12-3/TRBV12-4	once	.	CASSLTSEAFF	TGTGCCAGCAGTCTGACCAGTGAAGCTTTCTTT
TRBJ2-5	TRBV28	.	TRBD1	CASNNRGPQETQYF	TGTGCCAGCAACAACAGGGGGCCCCAAGAGACCCAGTACTTC
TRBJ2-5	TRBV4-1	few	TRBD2	CASSQEAGLAWETQYF	TGCGCCAGCAGCCAAGAAGCTGGACTAGCGTGGGAGACCCAGTACTTC
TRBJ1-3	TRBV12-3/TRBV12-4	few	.	CASSFRDGNTIYF	TGTGCCAGCAGTTTCAGGGATGGAAACACCATATATTTT
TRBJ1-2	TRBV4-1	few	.	CASSQDRLNYGYTF	TGCGCCAGCAGCCAAGATAGACTAAACTATGGCTACACCTTC
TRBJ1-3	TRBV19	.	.	CASSSASGNTIYF	TGTGCCAGTAGTTCAGCCTCTGGAAACACCATATATTTT
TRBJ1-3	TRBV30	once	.	CAWSGGDPVSGNTIYF	TGTGCCTGGAGTGGGGGGGACCCGGTCTCTGGAAACACCATATATTTT
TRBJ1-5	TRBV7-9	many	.	CASSQDSHQPQHF	TGTGCCAGCAGCCAAGACAGTCATCAGCCCCAGCATTTT
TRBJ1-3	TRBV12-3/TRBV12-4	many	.	CASKLRKPSGNTIYF	TGTGCCAGCAAACTGAGGAAACCCTCTGGAAACACCATATATTTT
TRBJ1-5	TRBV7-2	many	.	CASSSPNQPQHF	TGTGCCAGCAGTTCCCCAAATCAGCCCCAGCATTTT
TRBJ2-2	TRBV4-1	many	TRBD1	CASSQDRGGQGRTGELFF	TGCGCCAGCAGCCAAGATCGGGGGGGACAGGGGCGCACCGGGGAGCTGTTTTTT
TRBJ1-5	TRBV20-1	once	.	CSANRRNQPQHF	TGCAGTGCTAACAGACGCAATCAGCCCCAGCATTTT
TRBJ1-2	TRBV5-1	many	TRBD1	CASSRITGVYGYTF	TGCGCCAGCAGCAGAATAACAGGGGTCTATGGCTACACCTTC
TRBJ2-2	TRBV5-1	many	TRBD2	CASSWAGVASGAGELFF	TGCGCCAGCAGCTGGGCCGGGGTCGCTAGCGGCGCCGGGGAGCTGTTTTTT
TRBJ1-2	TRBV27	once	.	CASSYEGYSGYTF	TGTGCCAGCAGTTACGAGGGGTACAGTGGCTACACCTTC
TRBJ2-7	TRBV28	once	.	CASSSLGGPSGEQYF	TGTGCCAGCAGCTCCCTAGGCGGACCATCGGGCGAGCAGTACTTC
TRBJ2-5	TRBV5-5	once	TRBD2	CASSFTGLRLQETQYF	TGTGCCAGCAGCTTTACGGGACTACGACTGCAAGAGACCCAGTACTTC
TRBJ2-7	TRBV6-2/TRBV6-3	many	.	CASAGEGSPWKQYF	TGTGCCAGCGCTGGAGAGGGCTCCCCTTGGAAGCAGTACTTC
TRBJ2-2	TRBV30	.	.	CAWSLRRVGELFF	TGTGCCTGGAGTCTTCGACGGGTCGGGGAGCTGTTTTTT
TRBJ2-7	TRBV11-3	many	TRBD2	CASSLGTSGQSYEQYF	TGTGCCAGCAGCTTAGGGACTAGCGGCCAGTCCTACGAGCAGTACTTC
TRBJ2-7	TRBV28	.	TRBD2	CASSSRTSGRAGMYEQYF	TGTGCCAGCAGTTCCCGGACTAGCGGGAGGGCCGGAATGTACGAGCAGTACTTC
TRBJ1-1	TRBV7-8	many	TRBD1	CASSLGNRGNTEAFF	TGTGCCAGCAGCTTAGGGAACAGGGGAAACACTGAAGCTTTCTTT
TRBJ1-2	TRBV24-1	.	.	CATSDAPGLYGYTF	TGTGCCACCAGTGATGCCCCGGGGCTCTATGGCTACACCTTC
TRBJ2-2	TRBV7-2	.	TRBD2	CASSPLAGEAGELFF	TGTGCCAGCAGCCCTTTAGCGGGAGAAGCCGGGGAGCTGTTTTTT
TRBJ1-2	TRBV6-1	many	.	CASSEVWTAKVYTF	TGTGCCAGCAGTGAAGTTTGGACAGCTAAGGTCTACACCTTC
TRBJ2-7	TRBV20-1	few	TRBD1	CSARGPGQGARDLYEQYF	TGCAGTGCTAGAGGGCCGGGACAGGGGGCAAGGGATCTCTACGAGCAGTACTTC
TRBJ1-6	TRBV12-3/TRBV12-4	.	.	CASSLSGNSPLHF	TGTGCCAGCAGTTTGTCGGGGAATTCACCCCTCCACTTT
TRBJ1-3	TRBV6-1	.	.	CASTAGWGSSGNTIYF	TGTGCCAGCACCGCAGGGTGGGGGAGCTCTGGAAACACCATATATTTT
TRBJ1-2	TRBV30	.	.	CAWTGTPYGYTF	TGTGCCTGGACGGGGACACCCTATGGCTACACCTTC
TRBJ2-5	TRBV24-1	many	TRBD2	CATSDLTSGVQETQYF	TGTGCCACTAGTGATCTGACTAGCGGGGTGCAAGAGACCCAGTACTTC
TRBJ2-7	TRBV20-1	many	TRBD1	CSARGTGPYEQYF	TGCAGTGCTAGGGGGACAGGGCCCTACGAGCAGTACTTC
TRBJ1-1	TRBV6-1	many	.	CASSEQGRHNTEAFF	TGTGCCAGCAGTGAACAGGGCCGCCACAACACTGAAGCTTTCTTT
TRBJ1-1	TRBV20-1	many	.	CSARDLMGGRFTEAFF	TGCAGTGCTAGAGATCTCATGGGGGGAAGATTTACTGAAGCTTTCTTT
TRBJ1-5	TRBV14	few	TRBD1	CASSHYGSGTGANQPQHF	TGTGCCAGCAGCCACTACGGCTCCGGGACAGGGGCAAATCAGCCCCAGCATTTT
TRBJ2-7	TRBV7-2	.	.	CASSLWRGPPYEQYF	TGTGCCAGCAGCTTGTGGCGGGGTCCACCCTACGAGCAGTACTTC
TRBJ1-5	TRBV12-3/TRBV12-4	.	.	CASSLDGGGQPQHF	TGTGCCAGCAGCCTGGACGGCGGGGGGCAGCCCCAGCATTTT
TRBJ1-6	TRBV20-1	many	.	CSARALGITDSPLHF	TGCAGTGCTAGAGCCCTGGGCATAACGGATTCACCCCTCCACTTT